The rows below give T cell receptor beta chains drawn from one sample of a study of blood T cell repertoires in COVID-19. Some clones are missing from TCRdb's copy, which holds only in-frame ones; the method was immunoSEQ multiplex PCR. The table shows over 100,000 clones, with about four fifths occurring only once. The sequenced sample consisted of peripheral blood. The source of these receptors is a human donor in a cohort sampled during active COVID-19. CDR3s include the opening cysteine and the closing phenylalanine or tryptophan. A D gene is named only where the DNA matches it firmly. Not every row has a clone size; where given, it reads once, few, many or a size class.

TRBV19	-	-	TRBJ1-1	CASSIQVGNTEAFF	TGTGCCAGTAGTATTCAGGTGGGGAACACTGAAGCTTTCTTT
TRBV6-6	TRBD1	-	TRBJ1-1	CASSTGTGGRGFF	TGTGCCAGCAGTACCGGGACAGGGGGCAGGGGTTTCTTT
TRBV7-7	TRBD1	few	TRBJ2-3	CASSPGVGQGTNTDTQYF	TGTGCTAGCAGCCCAGGGGTTGGACAGGGGACTAACACAGATACGCAGTATTTT
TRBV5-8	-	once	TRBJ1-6	CASSPSGQQSSPLHF	TGTGCCAGCAGCCCCTCCGGACAGCAAAGTTCACCCCTCCACTTT
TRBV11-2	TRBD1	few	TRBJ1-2	CASSPRGGHGYTF	TGTGCCAGCAGCCCCAGAGGGGGCCATGGCTACACCTTC
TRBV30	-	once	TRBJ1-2	CAWNAQGLRGYTF	TGTGCCTGGAACGCACAGGGCCTGAGGGGCTACACCTTC
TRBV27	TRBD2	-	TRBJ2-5	CASSSLRGGSLETQYF	TGTGCCAGCAGTTCCCTACGGGGGGGCTCTTTAGAGACCCAGTACTTC
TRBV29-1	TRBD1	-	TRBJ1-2	CSVAQGEGGGYTF	TGCAGCGTCGCCCAGGGGGAAGGGGGAGGCTACACCTTC
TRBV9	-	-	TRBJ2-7	CASSVDSPYEQYF	TGTGCCAGCAGCGTCGACAGCCCCTACGAGCAGTACTTC
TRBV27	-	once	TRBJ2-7	CASSLSSPSYEQYF	TGTGCCAGCAGTTTATCTTCCCCATCCTACGAGCAGTACTTC
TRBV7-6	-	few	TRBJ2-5	CASSPSGGRWETQYF	TGTGCCAGCAGCCCTTCCGGGGGGCGGTGGGAGACCCAGTACTTC
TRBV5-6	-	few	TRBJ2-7	CASSLRQVAGEQYF	TGTGCCAGCAGCTTGCGGCAGGTGGCCGGCGAGCAGTACTTC
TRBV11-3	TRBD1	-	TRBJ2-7	CASSLRTGSSYEQYF	TGTGCCAGCAGCCTAAGGACAGGGAGCTCCTACGAGCAGTACTTC
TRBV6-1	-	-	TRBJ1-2	CASSEQGSLYGYTF	TGTGCCAGCAGTGAACAGGGGTCGCTCTATGGCTACACCTTC
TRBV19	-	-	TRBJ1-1	CASSIGGGTEAFF	TGTGCCAGTAGTATTGGAGGTGGGACTGAAGCTTTCTTT
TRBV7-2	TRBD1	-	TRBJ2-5	CASSLAPPGQGETQYF	TGTGCCAGCAGCTTAGCCCCTCCGGGACAGGGGGAGACCCAGTACTTC
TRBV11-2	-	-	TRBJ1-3	CASSLTDSGNTIYF	TGTGCCAGCAGCTTGACAGACTCTGGAAACACCATATATTTT
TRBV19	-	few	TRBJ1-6	CATSIVQTNSPLHF	TGTGCCACCAGTATAGTACAGACTAATTCACCCCTCCACTTT
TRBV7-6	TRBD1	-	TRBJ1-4	CASSVSGTGVYEKLFF	TGTGCCAGCAGCGTATCAGGGACAGGGGTATATGAAAAACTGTTTTTT
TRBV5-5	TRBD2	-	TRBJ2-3	CASSLQTGGLPDTQYF	TGTGCCAGCAGCTTGCAGACGGGGGGGCTCCCAGATACGCAGTATTTT
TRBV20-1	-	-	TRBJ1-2	CSASLGGNGYTF	TGCAGTGCCAGTCTGGGCGGGAATGGCTACACCTTC
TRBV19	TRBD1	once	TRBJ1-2	CASSVPRGLGYGYTF	TGTGCCAGTAGTGTACCTAGGGGGCTTGGCTATGGCTACACCTTC
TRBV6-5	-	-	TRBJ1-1	CASRPSTGLNTEAFF	TGTGCCAGCAGGCCCTCAACAGGCCTGAACACTGAAGCTTTCTTT
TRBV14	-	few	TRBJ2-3	CASSQDVLVDTQYF	TGTGCCAGCAGCCAAGACGTGTTAGTCGATACGCAGTATTTT
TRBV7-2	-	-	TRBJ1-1	CASSLHRATEAFF	TGTGCCAGCAGCTTACACCGAGCCACTGAAGCTTTCTTT
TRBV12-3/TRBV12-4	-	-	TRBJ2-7	CASRTTGSYEQYF	TGTGCCAGCCGAACGACAGGCTCCTACGAGCAGTACTTC
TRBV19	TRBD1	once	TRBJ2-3	CASRGPGTGLPDTQYF	TGTGCCAGTAGGGGTCCAGGGACAGGGCTTCCAGATACGCAGTATTTT
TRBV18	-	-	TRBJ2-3	CASSPRTNGLSGDTQYF	TGTGCCAGCTCACCAAGGACCAACGGGCTAAGCGGAGATACGCAGTATTTT
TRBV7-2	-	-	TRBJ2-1	CASSLRGRSNEQFF	TGTGCCAGCAGCTTGCGGGGGCGGTCGAATGAGCAGTTCTTC
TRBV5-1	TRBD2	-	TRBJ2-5	CASSLRLAGRETQYF	TGCGCCAGCAGCTTGAGGCTAGCGGGGAGGGAGACCCAGTACTTC
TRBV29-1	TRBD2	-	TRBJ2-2	CSTPGLAGNTGELFF	TGCAGCACTCCGGGACTAGCGGGGAACACCGGGGAGCTGTTTTTT
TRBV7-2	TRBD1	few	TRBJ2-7	CASSRQGSLSEQYF	TGTGCCAGCAGCAGACAGGGGAGTTTATCCGAGCAGTACTTC
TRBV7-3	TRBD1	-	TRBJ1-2	CASSSRTGVLYGYTF	TGTGCCAGCAGCTCCCGTACAGGGGTCTTATATGGCTACACCTTC
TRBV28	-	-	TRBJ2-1	CASSRGGSYNEQFF	TGTGCCAGCAGTAGGGGGGGCTCCTACAATGAGCAGTTCTTC
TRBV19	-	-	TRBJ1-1	CASRWRDARPQNTEAFF	TGTGCCAGTAGATGGAGGGACGCCCGTCCGCAGAACACTGAAGCTTTCTTT
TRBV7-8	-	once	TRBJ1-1	CASSLGAGAFF	TGTGCCAGCAGTCTAGGGGCTGGAGCTTTCTTT
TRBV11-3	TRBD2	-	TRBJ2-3	CASSFLAGRMSTDTQYF	TGTGCCAGCAGTTTCCTAGCGGGACGGATGAGCACAGATACGCAGTATTTT
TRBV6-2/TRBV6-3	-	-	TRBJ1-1	CASSATINTEAFF	TGTGCCAGCAGTGCCACAATTAACACTGAAGCTTTCTTT
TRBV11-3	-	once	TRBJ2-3	CASSLGLQRSTDTQYF	TGTGCCAGCAGCTTAGGACTCCAGCGGAGCACAGATACGCAGTATTTT
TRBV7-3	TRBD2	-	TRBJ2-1	CASSLTSGTSVEQFF	TGTGCCAGCAGCTTAACTTCCGGGACTAGCGTGGAGCAGTTCTTC
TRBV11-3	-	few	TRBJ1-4	CASSTTGSGDEKLFF	TGTGCCAGCAGCACTACAGGGTCGGGTGATGAAAAACTGTTTTTT
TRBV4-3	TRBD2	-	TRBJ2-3	CASSQRGLASDTQYF	TGCGCCAGCAGCCAACGGGGACTAGCTTCAGATACGCAGTATTTT
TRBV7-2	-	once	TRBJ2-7	CASSATPRREYEQYF	TGTGCCAGCAGTGCAACCCCAAGGCGGGAATACGAGCAGTACTTC
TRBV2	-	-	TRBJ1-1	CARKGGGTEAFF	TGTGCCAGAAAGGGGGGGGGCACTGAAGCTTTCTTT
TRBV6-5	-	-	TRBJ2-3	CASSQTRPDTQYF	TGTGCCAGCAGTCAGACTAGGCCGGATACGCAGTATTTT
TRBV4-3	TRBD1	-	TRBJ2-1	CASSQGTGRNNEQFF	TGCGCCAGCAGCCAAGGGACAGGCAGGAACAATGAGCAGTTCTTC
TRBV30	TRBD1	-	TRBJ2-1	CAWRGQGPYNEQFF	TGTGCCTGGAGGGGACAGGGGCCCTACAATGAGCAGTTCTTC
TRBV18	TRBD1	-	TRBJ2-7	CASSPPLKRQGPYEQYF	TGTGCCAGCTCACCACCCCTAAAAAGACAGGGACCCTACGAGCAGTACTTC
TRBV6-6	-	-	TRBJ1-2	CASSYSGDSYGYTF	TGTGCCAGCAGTTACTCCGGGGATAGCTATGGCTACACCTTC
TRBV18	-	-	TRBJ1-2	CASSPRSVSTNYGYTF	TGTGCCAGCTCACCCCGGTCTGTTTCTACTAACTATGGCTACACCTTC
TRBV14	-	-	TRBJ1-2	CASSQDAVANYGYTF	TGTGCCAGCAGCCAAGACGCGGTTGCTAACTATGGCTACACCTTC
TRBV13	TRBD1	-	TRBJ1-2	CASSPRQGAGYGYTF	TGTGCCAGCAGCCCAAGACAGGGGGCTGGCTATGGCTACACCTTC
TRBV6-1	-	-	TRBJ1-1	CASSDSVGRGDTEAFF	TGTGCCAGCAGTGATAGTGTTGGGAGGGGGGACACTGAAGCTTTCTTT
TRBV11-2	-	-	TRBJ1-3	CASSLEQTSGNTIYF	TGTGCCAGCAGCTTAGAACAGACCTCTGGAAACACCATATATTTT
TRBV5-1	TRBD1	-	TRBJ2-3	CASSLADRGTDTQYF	TGCGCCAGCAGCTTGGCAGACAGGGGAACAGATACGCAGTATTTT
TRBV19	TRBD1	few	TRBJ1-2	CASSRGTENYGYTF	TGTGCCAGTAGTAGAGGGACAGAAAACTATGGCTACACCTTC
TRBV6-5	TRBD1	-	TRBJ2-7	CASRTPTGQDEQYF	TGTGCCAGCAGAACCCCGACAGGGCAGGACGAGCAGTACTTC